These T cell receptor beta chains were read from a single sample in a study of identifying expanded T cells in peripheral blood. TCRdb's table, derived via immunoSEQ multiplex PCR, lists solely in-frame clones and lacks some. Counted here are 95,000 to 150,000 clones, roughly 80% occurring once; the ten biggest clones make up roughly 3.3%. The specimen sequenced was blood. These receptor sequences come from a person between 18 and 75 years old in good health. The CDR3 runs from the conserved cysteine through the conserved F or W. Each record gives: V gene, J gene, D gene, clone size, CDR3 length, CDR3 protein, CDR3 DNA. A D gene is named only where the DNA matches it firmly. Only some rows state a clone size, as once, few, many or a class for expanded clones.

TRBV6-1	TRBJ2-7	TRBD2	NA	15	CASSEAWRGGYEQYF	TGTGCCAGCAGTGAAGCTTGGCGGGGGGGGTACGAGCAGTACTTC
TRBV6-5	TRBJ2-5	TRBD1	once	13	CATGPRTGETQYF	TGTGCCACCGGGCCTCGGACAGGGGAGACCCAGTACTTC
TRBV5-1	TRBJ2-3	TRBD2	NA	15	CASSLSGGSGDTQYF	TGCGCCAGCAGTCTTAGCGGGGGCTCGGGGGATACGCAGTATTTT
TRBV18	TRBJ2-3	TRBD2	few	15	CASSLAGGSTDTQYF	TGTGCCAGCTCGCTAGCGGGTGGGAGCACAGATACGCAGTATTTT
TRBV5-4	TRBJ2-2	TRBD2	NA	16	CASSLVAGKNTGELFF	TGTGCCAGCAGCTTGGTAGCGGGGAAGAACACCGGGGAGCTGTTTTTT
TRBV27	TRBJ1-1	NA	NA	12	CASSHGGTEAFF	TGTGCCAGCAGTCACGGGGGCACTGAAGCTTTCTTT
TRBV29-1	TRBJ1-2	TRBD1	NA	12	CSAGGQGYGYTF	TGCAGCGCTGGGGGACAGGGCTATGGCTACACCTTC
TRBV6-5	TRBJ2-7	NA	NA	15	CASSYWGGQSYEQYF	TGTGCCAGCAGTTACTGGGGGGGACAGTCCTACGAGCAGTACTTC
TRBV6-5	TRBJ1-2	NA	NA	16	CASSYSPGLANYGYTF	TGTGCCAGCAGTTACTCACCGGGGCTAGCTAACTATGGCTACACCTTC
TRBV19	TRBJ1-2	NA	NA	15	CASSIDRGRSYGYTF	TGTGCCAGTAGTATAGATCGGGGCAGATCCTATGGCTACACCTTC
TRBV28	TRBJ1-4	NA	NA	16	CASTVGGGGIVEKLFF	TGTGCCAGCACCGTTGGGGGGGGCGGGATTGTCGAAAAACTGTTTTTT